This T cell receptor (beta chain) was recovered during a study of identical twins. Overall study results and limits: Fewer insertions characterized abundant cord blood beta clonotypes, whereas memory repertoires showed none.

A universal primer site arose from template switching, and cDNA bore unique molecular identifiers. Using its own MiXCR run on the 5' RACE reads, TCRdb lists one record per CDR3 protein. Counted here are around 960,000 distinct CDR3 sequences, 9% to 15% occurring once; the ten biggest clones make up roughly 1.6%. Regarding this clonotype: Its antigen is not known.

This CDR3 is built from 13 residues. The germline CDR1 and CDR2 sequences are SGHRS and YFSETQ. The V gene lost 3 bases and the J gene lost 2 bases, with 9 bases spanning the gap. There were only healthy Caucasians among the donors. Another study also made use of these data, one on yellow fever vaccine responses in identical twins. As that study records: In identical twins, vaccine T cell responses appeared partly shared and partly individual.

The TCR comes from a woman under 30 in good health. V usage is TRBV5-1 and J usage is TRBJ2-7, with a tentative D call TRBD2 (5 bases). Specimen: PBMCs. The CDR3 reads CASSCGFAYEQYV. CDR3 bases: TGCGCCAGCAGCTGCGGGTTCGCCTACGAGCAGTACGTC.